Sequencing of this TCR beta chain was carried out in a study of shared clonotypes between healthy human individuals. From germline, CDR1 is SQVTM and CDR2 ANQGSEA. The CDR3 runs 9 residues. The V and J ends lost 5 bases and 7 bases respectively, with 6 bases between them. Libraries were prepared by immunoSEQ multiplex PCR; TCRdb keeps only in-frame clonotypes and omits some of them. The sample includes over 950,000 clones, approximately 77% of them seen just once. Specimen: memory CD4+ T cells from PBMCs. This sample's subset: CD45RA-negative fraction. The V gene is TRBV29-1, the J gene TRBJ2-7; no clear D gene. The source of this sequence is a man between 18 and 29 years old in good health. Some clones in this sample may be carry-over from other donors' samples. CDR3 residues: CSVIPEQYF. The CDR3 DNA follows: TGCAGCGTTATCCCGGAGCAGTACTTC.